This T cell receptor beta chain was profiled in a study of neurological immune-mediated disorders. Trimming took 6 bases from V and 2 from J, leaving 16 bases between them. The CDR3 extends over 14 amino acids. CDR1 and CDR2 (germline): DFQATT, SNEGSKA (reference sequence). This clonotype showed up just a few times. Each CDR3 protein is one row after TCRdb ran MiXCR on the 5' RACE reads. The data show about 20,000 distinct CDR3 sequences, with roughly 29% seen just once and roughly 34% held by the top ten. The unsorted libraries were made from 2 million PBMCs kept at -80 C. This clonotype was obtained from a man aged 50-60 years with HTLV-1-associated myelopathy (HAM/TSP). The rearrangement links TRBV20-1 to TRBJ2-5; D gene unclear. Sequencing was performed on PBMCs. In DNA form, the CDR3 reads TGCAGTGCCCCACTTGGTCACACTCAAGAGACCCAGTACTTC. Amino acids: CSAPLGHTQETQYF.